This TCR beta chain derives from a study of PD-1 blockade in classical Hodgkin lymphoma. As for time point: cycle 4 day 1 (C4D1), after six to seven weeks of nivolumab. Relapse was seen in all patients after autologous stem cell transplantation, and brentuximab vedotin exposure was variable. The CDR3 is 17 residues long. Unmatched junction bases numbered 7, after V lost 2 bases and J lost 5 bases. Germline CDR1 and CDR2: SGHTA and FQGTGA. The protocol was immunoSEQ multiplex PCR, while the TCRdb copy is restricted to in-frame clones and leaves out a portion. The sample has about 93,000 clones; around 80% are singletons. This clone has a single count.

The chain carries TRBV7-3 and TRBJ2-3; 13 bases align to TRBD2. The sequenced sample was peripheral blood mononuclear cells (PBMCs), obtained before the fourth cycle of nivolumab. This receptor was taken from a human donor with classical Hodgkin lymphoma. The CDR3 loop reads CASSLLGLAGVGDTQYF. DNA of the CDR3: TGTGCCAGCAGCTTACTCGGACTAGCGGGAGTGGGAGATACGCAGTATTTT.